This T cell receptor beta chain was documented in a study of blood T cell repertoires in COVID-19 (dated by TCRdb to 2019 to 2021). Describing the broader study: Samples covering the acute and convalescent phases of COVID-19 were provided by collaborators in the United States, Italy and Spain. The prospective study material was composed of cDNA or gDNA derived from T cells, B-cell-depleted T cells, or PBMCs. Deeply sampled blood TCRbeta repertoires from subjects exposed to, actively infected with, or recovered from COVID-19 were included in the dataset. The repertoires were made available in a free public database intended to serve as a resource for research on the immune response to SARS-CoV-2. The samples were drawn from the first 160 participants of the ongoing ImmuneRACE study and from 1,254 subjects provided by 6 global collaborators. The sample metadata nearly always contained a de-identified subject ID, COVID-19 status, age in years and sex. Where HLA class I and class II types were available, the types were taken from metadata supplied by the sample provider, not from assay-based typing.

Study-wide conclusions, independent of this receptor: The quantity of clinical and demographic metadata differed by source and by participant and was supplied without curation.

The CDR1 and CDR2 encoded by the germline V gene are SGHDT and YYEEEE. The CDR3 covers 15 residues, taking in both the cysteine and the phenylalanine. Only the CDR3 portion is preserved as DNA: 45 bases, with reading frame beginning at the first base. Trimming leaves V shorter by 4 bases and J shorter by 5 bases, with the junction holding 10 bases beyond the gene matches. Whole blood was collected in K2EDTA tubes by collaborating institutions according to the institutions' own protocols. Collaborator samples were shipped for TCRbeta analysis as frozen whole blood, isolated PBMCs, or DNA extracted from either sample type. The immunoSEQ Assay, a bias-controlled multiplex PCR, was used to amplify TCRbeta CDR3 regions from genomic DNA. On the authors' methods: Nucleated cell counts per sample were estimated from amplification of reference gene primers within the assay. To quantify the absolute abundance of each unique TCRbeta CDR3 rearrangement, sequence reads were collapsed and filtered. For each sample, productive Simpson clonality was calculated by taking the square root of Simpson's diversity index across productive rearrangements. The source is immuneACCESS, and TCRdb retained only in-frame sequences with V and J called. Part of the clones is not carried over; for the studies checked, unresolved V genes explain less than half of this, and the remainder is unexplained. V, J and clone size reflect that table, while D and trimming were determined from the DNA. The sample table records about 200,000 clones; approximately 90% of these occur just once. In total, the top ten clones hold 0.5% to 0.65% of the sample.

About this clone: Its antigen is still unknown. It has no much larger one-base neighbor in the sample; base qualities were not kept.

Input material: peripheral blood. The clonotype originates from a man in his fifties or sixties with acute or convalescent COVID-19. The sequence is built from TRBV5-6 and TRBJ2-5, and 8 bases in between align with TRBD1. Read as DNA, the sequence is TGTGCCAGCAGCCGTCCCGGGACAGGCCCGGAGACCCAGTACTTC. Its protein product is CASSRPGTGPETQYF. The variable domain in full, with residues beyond the CDR3 obtained from the reference TRBV5-6 and TRBJ2-5 genes, is DAGVTQSPTHLIKTRGQQVTLRCSPKSGHDTVSWYQQALGQGPQFIFQYYEEEERQRGNFPDRFSGHQFPNYSSELNVNALLLGDSALYLCASSRPGTGPETQYFGPGTRLLVL.